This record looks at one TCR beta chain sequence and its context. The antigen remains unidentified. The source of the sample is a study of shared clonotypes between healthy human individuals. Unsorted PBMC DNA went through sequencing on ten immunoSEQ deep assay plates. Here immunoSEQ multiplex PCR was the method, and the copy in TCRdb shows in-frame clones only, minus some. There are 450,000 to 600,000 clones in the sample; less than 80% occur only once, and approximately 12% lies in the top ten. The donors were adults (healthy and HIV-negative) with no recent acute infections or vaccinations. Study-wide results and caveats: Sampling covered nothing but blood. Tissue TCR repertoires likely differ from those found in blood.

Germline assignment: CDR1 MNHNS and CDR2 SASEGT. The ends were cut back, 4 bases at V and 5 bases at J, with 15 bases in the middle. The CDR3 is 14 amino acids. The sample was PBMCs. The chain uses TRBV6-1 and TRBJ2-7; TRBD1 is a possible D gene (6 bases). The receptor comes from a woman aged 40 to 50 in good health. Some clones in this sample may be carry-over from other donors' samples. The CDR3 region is CASSVQGFPHEQYF. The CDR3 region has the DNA TGTGCCAGCAGTGTACAGGGTTTTCCCCACGAGCAGTACTTC.